Below, 12 T cell receptor beta chains from the same sample are listed, as sequenced in a study of a mutant IDH1 vaccine in newly diagnosed glioma. Time point reported: week 5, during vaccination. Topical imiquimod accompanied each vaccine dose, which consisted of 300 ug of mutant IDH1 20-mer peptide. TCRdb's copy holds only in-frame clones and misses some; the assay was immunoSEQ multiplex PCR. The top ten hold roughly 3.5% of the sample, which has about 30,000 clones, roughly nine tenths seen once. No antigen has been identified for these receptors. The specimen was peripheral blood mononuclear cells (PBMCs), collected from a glioma patient whose treatment included an IDH1 peptide vaccine. These receptors were obtained from a middle-aged woman with glioma. Some clones in this sample may be carry-over from other donors' samples.

The gene calls are TRBV7-9 and TRBJ2-3, with 7 bases that match TRBD1. CDR3 length: 16 amino acids. The junction had 10 bases not matched to a gene; V was cut back by 5 bases and J by 2 bases. Germline V CDR1 and CDR2: SEHNR, FQNEAQ (reference sequence). The CDR3 nucleotides are TGTGCCAGCAGCACCCGACAGGGAAAGAACACAGATACGCAGTATTTT. Encoded protein: CASSTRQGKNTDTQYF.

This chain uses TRBV4-3 with TRBJ2-6; D unclear. Germline lookup yields CDR1 LGHNA and CDR2 YSLEER. V shed 0 bases and J shed 2 bases, with 8 bases lying between them. This CDR3 is 16 amino acids long. CDR3 DNA: TGCGCCAGCAGCCAAGATCCCCAGACTGGGGCCAACGTCCTGACTTTC. It is translated as CASSQDPQTGANVLTF.

This sequence joins TRBV27 and TRBJ2-7, with D possibly matching TRBD2 (5 bases). Germline CDR1 reads MNHEY; CDR2 reads SMNVEV (reference sequence). V was shortened by 6 bases and J by 1 base, with 13 bases between the two germline ends. The CDR3 length is 14 residues. The CDR3 DNA reads as TGTGCCAGCAGACACAACGGGATTTCCTACGAGCAGTACTTC. Translating it yields CASRHNGISYEQYF.

This chain connects TRBV6-4 to TRBJ1-2, with TRBD1 matching over 11 bases. The CDR3 is made up of 14 amino acids. The germline V gene has CDR1 MRHNA and CDR2 SNTAGT. V lost 10 bases to trimming and J lost 2 bases; unmatched junction nucleotides: 6. CDR3 region: CATWTGGENYGYTF. As DNA, the CDR3 is TGTGCCACCTGGACAGGGGGCGAGAACTATGGCTACACCTTC.

The chain uses TRBV19 and TRBJ2-7; D is unclear. CDR1 is LNHDA, CDR2 SQIVND, per germline (reference sequence). V was pared by 1 base and J by 1 base, with 8 bases between. The CDR3 covers 14 residues. The CDR3 here is CASSIVKESYEQYF. The CDR3 DNA reads TGTGCCAGTAGTATAGTGAAGGAATCCTACGAGCAGTACTTC.

This clone was seen once. The chain has TRBV11-2 and TRBJ2-5, with 8 bases that match TRBD1. The CDR3 length is 15 residues. CDR1 is SGHAT, CDR2 FQNNGV, per germline. With 4 bases clipped from V and 4 bases from J, the junction kept 8 bases outside the gene matches. The CDR3 DNA reads TGTGCCAGCAGCTCTCTCAGGGGGCGCTTAGAGACCCAGTACTTC. Its translation is CASSSLRGRLETQYF.

The chain is built from TRBV19 and TRBJ1-1, with TRBD1 matching 7 bases. The CDR3 runs to 12 residues. Germline V gene sequence: CDR1 LNHDA, CDR2 SQIVND (reference sequence). The V gene end was trimmed by 4 bases and the J gene end by 12 bases; junction bases not matched to a gene: 8. Here the CDR3 reads CASSTLPGGTFF. DNA for the CDR3: TGTGCCAGTAGTACCCTCCCAGGGGGAACTTTCTTT. The full variable domain, its missing parts supplied by reference TRBV19 and TRBJ1-1, is DGGITQSPKYLFRKEGQNVTLSCEQNLNHDAMYWYRQDPGQGLRLIYYSQIVNDFQKGDIAEGYSVSREKKESFPLTVTSAQKNPTAFYLCASSTLPGGTFFGQGTRLTVV.

The chain combines TRBV7-8 with TRBJ2-1; unclear D gene. V lost 2 bases and J 7 bases, leaving 15 bases between the germline ends. The germline gives CDR1 SGHVS, CDR2 FQNEAQ. The CDR3 contains 15 residues. The CDR3 here is CASSLFRSGVNEQFF. The CDR3 region has the DNA TGTGCCAGCAGCTTATTTAGATCTGGGGTAAATGAGCAGTTCTTC.

The chain combines TRBV5-1 with TRBJ1-2, with 12 bases lining up with TRBD1. CDR1 and CDR2 (germline): SGHRS, YFSETQ. After removal of 4 bases from V and 0 bases from J, the junction contained 19 bases not matched to a gene. This CDR3 is built from 21 residues. The CDR3 sequence is CASSKPGQGAFENQANYGYTF. The CDR3 DNA reads TGCGCCAGCAGCAAACCGGGACAGGGGGCGTTCGAGAACCAGGCTAACTATGGCTACACCTTC.

V gene TRBV5-4 combines with J gene TRBJ1-1; no definite D call. Trimming stripped 4 bases from V and 3 bases from J, with 19 bases between. Germline CDR1 is SGHNT and CDR2 is YYREEE (reference sequence). This CDR3 spans 16 amino acids. CDR3 bases: TGTGCCAGCAGCAGCAGGAGGGCGCGTAAGGACACTGAAGCTTTCTTT. It translates to CASSSRRARKDTEAFF.

The V and J genes are TRBV6-1 and TRBJ2-1, with TRBD2 identical over 9 bases. This CDR3 comprises 13 residues. Germline V gene data show CDR1 as MNHNS and CDR2 as SASEGT. Germline trimming cut 6 bases from V and 6 bases from J; bases unmatched to any gene: 3. The CDR3 DNA follows: TGTGCCAGCAGGACTAGCGGCCTCAATGAGCAGTTCTTC. It is translated as CASRTSGLNEQFF.

The rearrangement links TRBV28 to TRBJ1-1; 8 bases are a match to TRBD1. This CDR3 region has 15 residues. V shed 3 bases, J shed 5 bases, and the junction held 8 bases outside the gene matches. Germline CDR1 is MDHEN and CDR2 is SYDVKM. The CDR3 coding sequence is TGTGCCAGCAGTTTCCCTAGTTGGACAGGGACTGAAGCTTTCTTT. It specifies CASSFPSWTGTEAFF.